This TCR beta chain derives from a study of tumor and adjacent non-tumor tissue in lung cancer (dated by TCRdb to the late 2010s). Background for the entire study: By cancer type, the cohort comprised eleven to twelve adenocarcinoma patients, a couple of squamous cell carcinoma patients and 1 small cell lung cancer patient. A few dozen paired specimens, one tumor and one normal lung sample per patient, were profiled by TCRbeta CDR3 sequencing. Among the approximately 15 patients, ages ranged from roughly 31 to 76 years, roughly 10 were men and 5 were women, and disease was TNM stage I to III. Sequencing produced approximately 130 million productive TCRbeta reads in total, an average of about 4.5 million reads per sample. Using bulk TCRbeta repertoires from some 15 lung cancer patients, the study set lung tumor tissue side by side with matched distant non-tumor lung tissue. Results the study describes overall, beyond this receptor: The sequencing platform is not named in the methods, and unique molecular identifiers are not mentioned. Peripheral blood was not sequenced, so blood TCRbeta repertoires were not examined in the lung cancer patients of the study. TCR diversity was significantly higher in younger patients, and greater tumor TCR diversity was associated with shorter overall survival and shorter disease-free survival. Only 15 patients were included in the cohort, and the need for larger samples and more detailed clinical data was noted by the authors. TCR diversity (inverse Simpson) was significantly higher in tumor than in normal lung tissue (about 400 vs 180, P = 0.0075, Mann-Whitney U test). The top 100 clones accounted for a significantly larger cumulative portion of the repertoire in normal lung than in tumor tissue.

A note on this clonotype: Its antigen remains unidentified. No per-base quality is available; no much larger clone lies one base away.

Libraries were prepared through multiplex PCR. This sample was sequenced with an Illumina HiSeq 2500. Following protocols modified from ARM-PCR, the researchers constructed TCRbeta libraries through three rounds of nested PCR with primers (Table S4). PCR products of 200-500 bp were gel-excised and purified with the QIAquick gel extraction kit before sequencing. On the authors' methods: Reads were cleaned with Trimmomatic, merged with FLASH into complete CDR3 sequences, and assigned to V(D)J germline segments with MiTCR. Clonal diversity was computed as the inverse Simpson's index with VDJtools. A read counted as productive if the sequence was in-frame and lacked a premature stop codon. TCRdb's own reprocessing of the public reads used fastp at Q25 and MiXCR and kept productive beta chains. Entries are consolidated by CDR3 protein sequence, retaining the most common genes and DNA. The V and J calls come from TCRdb's annotation, not from the publication. The sample yields roughly 48,000 distinct CDR3 sequences; around 59% were counted once. The top ten hold roughly 30% of the sample.

RNA was extracted from bulk unsorted tissue and checked for quality with a NanoDrop ND-1000 and an Agilent 2100. The normal lung samples consisted of distant non-tumor tissue collected more than 3 cm from the tumor edge. The donors were newly diagnosed lung cancer patients admitted for thoracic surgery in China from August to November 2014 who had not received prior chemotherapy. Patients who had received previous radiotherapy or chemotherapy, or who had another concurrent cancer, were excluded from the study. Pieces of surgical tissue measuring about 1-2 cm3 were kept in RNAlater solution and stored at -80 degrees C until use. CDR1 and CDR2 are drawn from the germline V gene (reference sequence): DFQATT, SNEGSKA. The junction carries 15 bases between V and J, which are trimmed by 6 bases and 2 bases respectively. The CDR3 measures 14 amino acids from cysteine to phenylalanine. The sequence is cut down to CDR3 DNA, 42 bases in frame from base 1.

Sample: distant non-tumor lung tissue. The clonotype comes from a woman aged 70 to 79 with non-small cell lung cancer. The chain links TRBV20-1 with TRBJ2-3; the D gene is not confidently resolved. The DNA sequence is as follows: TGCAGTGCCGAGCGTAACTTCTTCACAGATACGCAGTATTTT. Its protein is CSAERNFFTDTQYF.